This section outlines one T cell receptor beta chain sequence together with its context. This entry comes from a study of T cell responses to AZD1222 COVID-19 vaccine. Repertoires were generated with immunoSEQ multiplex PCR, while TCRdb's copy carries only in-frame clones and drops some. The sample holds 130,000 or so clones; roughly 89% are singletons and the top ten take just under 6.5%. The source of this sequence is an adult in good health. Here the sequenced sample was peripheral blood, taken on day 0 of AZD1222 vaccination.

The CDR3 nucleotides read TGTGCCAGCAGCCACACTGGGACGAACACTGAAGCTTTCTTT. Its protein product is CASSHTGTNTEAFF. J is TRBJ1-1 and V is TRBV3-1 (or the pseudogene TRBV3-2); D perhaps matches TRBD1 (5 bases). The CDR3 is 14 amino acids. V was trimmed by 3 bases and J by 1 base, leaving 9 bases between them. Germline V gives CDR1 LGHDT, CDR2 YNNKEL (reference sequence).